The 18 T cell receptor beta chains below all came from one sample that was sequenced in a study of blood T cell repertoires in COVID-19 (dated by TCRdb to 2020 to 2022). The library was built by means of the immunoSEQ multiplex PCR assay. In its TCRdb copy, this immuneACCESS table keeps in-frame sequences only and misses some clones. Where compared with another copy, unresolved V genes explain less than half of these, and the others have no known cause. Here the sample has over 150,000 clones; around nine tenths occur a single time. The ten largest clones capture 0.85% to 0.95% of the sample. Sequencing input: peripheral blood. Receptor source: a woman between 18 and 29 years old who had recovered from COVID-19.

The genes are TRBV14 and TRBJ2-1; tentatively, D is TRBD2 (6 bases). The V and J ends lost 4 bases and 6 bases respectively, with 16 bases between them. This CDR3 has 15 residues. Germline CDR1 SGHDN, CDR2 FVKESK. The CDR3 DNA reads TGTGCCAGCAGCCCGCGGGGTGATTGTTGCAATGAGCAGTTCTTC. Encoded protein: CASSPRGDCCNEQFF.

The V call is TRBV30, the J call TRBJ2-7, with D perhaps TRBD1 (6 bases). The CDR3 contains 12 residues. Trimming left V 2 bases short and J 5 bases short, with 10 bases between. Germline-derived CDR1 and CDR2 are GTSNPN and SVGIG (reference sequence). The CDR3 region is CAWSTGLNEQYV. The CDR3 region has the DNA TGTGCCTGGAGTACAGGGCTCAACGAGCAGTACGTC.

CDR3 in amino acids: CASSKRDLLYEQYV. In nucleotides, the CDR3 is TGTGCCAGCAGCAAAAGGGACTTACTATACGAGCAGTACGTC. J is TRBJ2-7 and V is TRBV7-2; a possible D gene is TRBD2 (6 bases). The V end was cut by 5 bases, the J end by 4 bases, with 15 bases between. The CDR3 is 14 residues long. CDR1 SGHTA and CDR2 FQGNSA come from the germline V gene.

The chain recombines TRBV5-1 with TRBJ1-1, with TRBD1 matching 9 bases. Losses at the gene ends were 4 bases for V and 5 bases for J; bases not matched to a gene: 15. The CDR3 loop spans 17 amino acids. Germline V gives CDR1 SGHRS, CDR2 YFSETQ. The CDR3 sequence is CASSLGSRDRVKTEAFF. CDR3 DNA: TGCGCCAGCAGCCTGGGGAGTCGGGACAGGGTTAAGACTGAAGCTTTCTTT.

This clone came up a few times. CDR3 sequence (DNA): TGCGCCAGCAGCTGGGGGGACAGTACCTACGAGCAGTACTTC. Translated: CASSWGDSTYEQYF. V gene TRBV5-1 combines with J gene TRBJ2-7; a possible D gene is TRBD1 (7 bases). The length of the CDR3 is 14 residues. V was pared by 3 bases and J by 2 bases, with 12 bases between. Germline lookup yields CDR1 SGHRS and CDR2 YFSETQ.

The chain joins TRBV9 to TRBJ2-7, with 8 bases matching TRBD2. CDR3 length: 14 amino acids. V lost 1 base, J lost 2 bases, and 2 bases stayed unmatched. Germline V gene data show CDR1 as SGDLS and CDR2 as YYNGEE. Here the CDR3 DNA reads TGTGCCAGCAGCGTAAAGGGACTAGCCTACGAGCAGTACTTC. It yields the protein CASSVKGLAYEQYF.

The V and J genes are TRBV7-3 and TRBJ2-1; 8 bases are a match to TRBD1. J lost 4 bases, V lost 3 bases, and 5 bases had no gene match. Germline CDR1 reads SGHTA; CDR2 reads FQGTGA. The CDR3 covers 15 residues. CDR3 in amino acids: CASSFGQGEYNEQFF. The CDR3 DNA reads as TGTGCCAGCAGCTTTGGACAGGGAGAGTACAATGAGCAGTTCTTC.

The rearrangement joins TRBV11-3 to TRBJ2-1; the match to TRBD2 covers 10 bases. Germline loops: CDR1 SGHNT, CDR2 YENEEA. The J segment lost 10 bases and the V segment lost 5 bases, leaving 8 bases of the junction unmatched. This CDR3 comprises 14 residues. This CDR3 reads CASSSASGSREQFF. The CDR3 region has the DNA TGTGCCAGCAGCAGCGCTAGCGGGAGCAGGGAGCAGTTCTTC.

V is TRBV6-5 and J is TRBJ2-7, with D possibly being TRBD2 (6 bases). The CDR3 consists of 14 residues. The ends were cut back, 7 bases at V and 2 bases at J, with 15 bases in the middle. Germline V lookup: CDR1 MNHEY, CDR2 SVGAGI. CDR3 loop: CASKRRARPYEQYV. The CDR3 DNA is TGTGCCAGCAAGAGGAGGGCGAGACCCTACGAGCAGTACGTC.

The chain joins TRBV4-3 to TRBJ1-1, with 11 bases fitting TRBD1. This CDR3 is built from 15 residues. J was trimmed by 11 bases and V by 3 bases; bases with no gene match: 11. Per germline, CDR1 LGHNA and CDR2 YSLEER. Here the CDR3 reads CASSQAWTGGIGAFF. DNA for the CDR3: TGCGCCAGCAGCCAGGCTTGGACAGGGGGCATCGGGGCTTTCTTT.

V usage is TRBV9 and J usage is TRBJ2-1, with 7 nucleotides matching TRBD2. Germline lookup yields CDR1 SGDLS and CDR2 YYNGEE. J gave up 2 bases and V 0 bases, and 11 bases lay outside the gene matches. This CDR3 region has 18 residues. The CDR3 here is CASSVATSVHDTYNEQFF. DNA for the CDR3: TGTGCCAGCAGCGTAGCTACTAGCGTTCACGACACCTACAATGAGCAGTTCTTC.

The V and J genes are TRBV5-1 and TRBJ1-1; weak D call: TRBD1 (5 bases). The V and J ends lost 0 bases and 1 base respectively, with 10 bases between them. The CDR3 extends over 15 amino acids. The germline V gene has CDR1 SGHRS and CDR2 YFSETQ. The CDR3 sequence: CASSLAGGTNTEAFF. The CDR3 region has the DNA TGCGCCAGCAGCTTGGCCGGGGGTACGAACACTGAAGCTTTCTTT.

The chain combines TRBV6-2 or TRBV6-3 with TRBJ2-1, with D possibly matching TRBD2 (6 bases). The CDR3 has 15 amino acids. Trimming shortened V by 5 bases and J by 0 bases, and 11 bases separated the two germline ends. Germline-derived CDR1 and CDR2 are MNHEY and SVGEGT. Here the CDR3 reads CASSLGLRSYNEQFF. Written as DNA, the CDR3 is TGTGCCAGCAGTCTCGGACTACGCTCCTACAATGAGCAGTTCTTC.

V gene TRBV15 combines with J gene TRBJ1-5, with 8 nucleotides matching TRBD1. There are 17 residues in the CDR3. Germline V lookup: CDR1 LNHNV, CDR2 YYDKDF (reference sequence). With 4 bases clipped from V and 3 bases from J, the junction kept 11 bases outside the gene matches. This CDR3 is CATSTNRDRWDNQPQHF. CDR3 in DNA: TGTGCCACCAGCACGAACCGGGACAGGTGGGACAATCAGCCCCAGCATTTT.

J is TRBJ2-7 and V is TRBV4-3; D is unresolved. Trimming removed 0 bases from V and 0 bases from J, with 12 bases in between. The CDR3 is made up of 16 amino acids. The germline V gene encodes CDR1 LGHNA and CDR2 YSLEER. Here the CDR3 DNA reads TGCGCCAGCAGCCAAGATGTGGCGGCTAGCTCCTACGAGCAGTACTTC. It translates to CASSQDVAASSYEQYF.

This sequence joins TRBV5-5 and TRBJ1-5; a weak D match, TRBD1 (5 bases). The germline V gene encodes CDR1 SGHKS and CDR2 YYEKEE (reference sequence). The CDR3 totals 15 residues. V lost 0 bases, J lost 2 bases, and 9 bases lay in between. The CDR3 here is CASSLDGGGNQPQHF. CDR3 bases: TGTGCCAGCAGCTTGGACGGGGGGGGCAATCAGCCCCAGCATTTT.

The V and J genes are TRBV2 and TRBJ2-3; 7 positions match TRBD2. The CDR3 runs 15 residues. Germline values: CDR1 SNHLY, CDR2 FYNNEI. V dropped 3 bases and J dropped 2; count of bases not matched to a gene: 5. The CDR3 DNA reads TGTGCCAGCAGTGATGCTAGCGGTTTCACAGATACGCAGTATTTT. It encodes CASSDASGFTDTQYF.

This clone was seen a single time. V usage is TRBV29-1 and J usage is TRBJ2-7, with TRBD1 matching over 8 bases. The CDR3 loop spans 12 amino acids. Trimming took 3 bases from V and 5 from J; bases not matched to a gene: 3. The germline CDR1 and CDR2 sequences are SQVTM and ANQGSEA. CDR3 nucleotides: TGCAGCGTTGACTGGACAGGGAACGAGCAGTACTTC. Residues: CSVDWTGNEQYF.